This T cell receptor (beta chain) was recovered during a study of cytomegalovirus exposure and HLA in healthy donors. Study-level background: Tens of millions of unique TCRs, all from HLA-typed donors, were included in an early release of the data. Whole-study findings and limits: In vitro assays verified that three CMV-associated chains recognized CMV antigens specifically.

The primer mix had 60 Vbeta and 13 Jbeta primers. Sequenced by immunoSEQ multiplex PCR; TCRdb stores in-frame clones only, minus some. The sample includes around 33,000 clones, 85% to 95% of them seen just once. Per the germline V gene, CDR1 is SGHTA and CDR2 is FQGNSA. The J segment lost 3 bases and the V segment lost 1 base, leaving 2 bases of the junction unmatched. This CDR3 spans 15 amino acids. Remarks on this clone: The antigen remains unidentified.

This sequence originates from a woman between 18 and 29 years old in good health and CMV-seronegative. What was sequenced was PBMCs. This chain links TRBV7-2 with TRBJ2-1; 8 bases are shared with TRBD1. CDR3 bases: TGTGCCAGCAGCTTAGTTACAGGGGGCTACAATGAGCAGTTCTTC. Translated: CASSLVTGGYNEQFF.